These 11 T cell receptor beta chains share one sample of origin, sequenced in a study of long-term antiretroviral therapy in people with HIV. The libraries were made with immunoSEQ v3.0 at survey level. Profiling relied on immunoSEQ multiplex PCR, and the TCRdb table lists in-frame clones only, not all of them. The table includes 20,000 to 30,000 clones, approximately 80% detected once. The sample consisted of unsorted PBMCs, taken 4.4 years after starting antiretroviral therapy. These receptors all stem from a man aged 25 to 40 with HIV.

V gene TRBV6-6 combines with J gene TRBJ1-1, with unresolved D. Deletions cut 0 bases from V and 3 bases from J, with 8 bases between. CDR3 length: 14 amino acids. Germline assignment: CDR1 MNHNY and CDR2 SVGAGI (reference sequence). CDR3 DNA: TGTGCCAGCAGTTACTCGCCAGGATACACTGAAGCTTTCTTT. Protein sequence: CASSYSPGYTEAFF.

This chain links TRBV6-5 with TRBJ1-2, with D perhaps matching TRBD1 (6 bases). The germline V gene has CDR1 MNHEY and CDR2 SVGAGI. Trimming shortened V by 3 bases and J by 7 bases, and 9 bases separated the two germline ends. The CDR3 is 12 residues long. The CDR3 here is CASSYTGFGYTF. The CDR3 coding sequence is TGTGCCAGCAGTTATACAGGGTTTGGCTACACCTTC.

The chain carries TRBV7-9 and TRBJ2-5; D is tentatively TRBD1 or TRBD2 (5 bases each). The CDR3 is made up of 14 amino acids. The ends were cut back, 2 bases at V and 5 bases at J, with 12 bases in the middle. The germline CDR1 and CDR2 sequences are SEHNR and FQNEAQ (reference sequence). CDR3: CASSLWDPEETQYF. CDR3 DNA sequence: TGTGCCAGCAGCTTATGGGACCCGGAGGAGACCCAGTACTTC.

In the case of this clone: Other DNA sequences within the sample encode an identical CDR3. The chain carries TRBV7-9 and TRBJ2-7; D possibly corresponds to TRBD1 (6 bases). The length of the CDR3 is 13 residues. Trimming stripped 1 base from V and 5 bases from J, with 9 bases between. Germline assignment: CDR1 SEHNR and CDR2 FQNEAQ (reference sequence). CDR3 coding DNA: TGTGCCAGCAGCTTAGTTGGGGGCCACGAGCAGTACTTC. Translation gives CASSLVGGHEQYF.

V and J are TRBV7-2 and TRBJ2-5; tentatively, D is TRBD1 (6 bases). Matching the DNA end better, TRBJ2-7 makes the J call doubtful. Germline CDR1 SGHTA, CDR2 FQGNSA. This CDR3 is built from 12 residues. CDR3 DNA: TGTGCCAGCAGCCAGGGGCCCCTCGAGCAGTACTTC. Residues: CASSQGPLEQYF.

This clone was seen a single time. V and J are TRBV6-5 and TRBJ2-2; D is unclear. Looked up from germline, CDR1 is MNHEY and CDR2 is SVGAGI. This CDR3 is built from 13 residues. The V end was cut by 4 bases, the J end by 0 bases, with 3 bases between. The CDR3 bases are TGTGCCAGCAGTTGGCCGAACACCGGGGAGCTGTTTTTT. Translation: CASSWPNTGELFF.

The J gene is TRBJ2-3, the V gene TRBV10-3, with 11 bases aligning to TRBD2. With 6 bases clipped from V and 2 bases from J, the junction kept 7 bases outside the gene matches. The germline CDR1 and CDR2 sequences are ENHRY and SYGVKD. The CDR3 sequence is 16 residues long. As DNA, the CDR3 is TGTGCCATCAGCTCACTAGCGGGGGAGACCACAGATACGCAGTATTTT. Its translation: CAISSLAGETTDTQYF.

The gene calls are TRBV2 and TRBJ1-1; 11 bases are shared with TRBD1. Germline CDR1 reads SNHLY; CDR2 reads FYNNEI. V lost 10 bases and J lost 2; bases outside the gene matches: 6. The length of the CDR3 is 14 residues. The CDR3 protein is CANWTGGANTEAFF. The CDR3 DNA is TGTGCCAACTGGACAGGGGGCGCCAACACTGAAGCTTTCTTT.

The V gene is TRBV7-8, the J gene TRBJ1-1, with D unclear. The CDR3 consists of 14 residues. Trimming stripped 7 bases from V and 4 bases from J, with 16 bases between. CDR1 is SGHVS and CDR2 is FQNEAQ in the germline V gene. CDR3 residues: CASTSTVVGTEAFF. The CDR3 DNA follows: TGTGCCAGCACCAGCACGGTGGTAGGCACTGAAGCTTTCTTT.

V usage is TRBV18 and J usage is TRBJ2-7; tentatively, D is TRBD2 (6 bases). The germline CDR1 and CDR2 sequences are KGHSH and LQKENI. The CDR3 totals 12 residues. The V end lost 3 bases, the J end lost 4 bases, and 7 bases lay between the germline ends. The CDR3 DNA reads TGTGCCAGCTCACCGGGGACTTACGAGCAGTACTTC. It is translated as CASSPGTYEQYF.

V gene TRBV18 combines with J gene TRBJ1-1; 11 nucleotides align to TRBD1. V lost 4 bases and J lost 4; bases outside the gene matches: 2. The CDR3 sequence is 14 residues long. CDR1 and CDR2 from the germline V gene are KGHSH and LQKENI. The CDR3 reads CASSLGQGATEAFF. CDR3 DNA: TGTGCCAGCTCACTCGGACAGGGGGCCACTGAAGCTTTCTTT.